Below, 14 T cell receptor beta chains from the same sample are listed, as sequenced in a study of CXCR3-negative and CXCR3-positive naive CD8 T cells. General study points: Hydrophobicity of TRB CDR3s was greater in CXCR3-positive naive cells than in CXCR3-negative naive cells.

cDNA libraries for TRB were generated by 5' RACE incorporating UMI labels. For each CDR3 protein, TCRdb gives one entry from its re-call of the 5' RACE reads, without DNA. This sample contains about 89,000 distinct CDR3 sequences. No antigen has been assigned to these receptors. The sample comprised naive CXCR3+ CD8+ T cells from blood. The sample's subset: CD45RO-CCR7+CD27+CD95- naive CD8+ T cells expressing CXCR3 (TNR3+). These receptor sequences come from a human donor in good health. Some clones in this sample may be carry-over from other donors' samples.

The V and J genes are TRBV4-1 and TRBJ2-3. The CDR3 is 12 amino acids. Germline CDR1 and CDR2: MGHRA and YSYEKL. The CDR3 region is CASSQFGDTQYF.

V gene TRBV7-8 combines with J gene TRBJ2-5. CDR1 is SGHVS and CDR2 is FQNEAQ in the germline V gene. CDR3 length: 15 amino acids. CDR3 region: CASRNRWGPQETQYF. Supplemented by reference TRBV7-8 and TRBJ2-5, the full variable domain reads GAGVSQSPRYKVAKRGQDVALRCDPISGHVSLFWYQQALGQGPEFLTYFQNEAQLDKSGLPSDRFFAERPEGSVSTLKIQRTQQEDSAVYLCASRNRWGPQETQYFGPGTRLLVL.

The chain combines TRBV19 with TRBJ2-7; TCRdb returns TRBD1, unconfirmable since there is no DNA. CDR1 LNHDA and CDR2 SQIVND come from the germline V gene (reference sequence). This CDR3 is 13 amino acids long. Here the CDR3 reads CASSPGIFREQYF.

The gene calls are TRBV7-2 and TRBJ2-7; TCRdb's D call, TRBD1, is unchecked because there is no DNA. CDR3 length: 14 amino acids. Germline-derived CDR1 and CDR2 are SGHTA and FQGNSA. The CDR3 spells CASSLVLPGYEQYF.

The chain couples TRBV20-1 to TRBJ2-3; there is no DNA to check the TCRdb D call of TRBD1. The CDR3 is 14 residues long. The germline V gene has CDR1 DFQATT and CDR2 SNEGSKA (reference sequence). CDR3 region: CSARAVVVPDTQYF.

V gene TRBV29-1 combines with J gene TRBJ2-5; TCRdb reports TRBD2, a call that lacks DNA to check it against. CDR3 length: 13 amino acids. Per germline, CDR1 SQVTM and CDR2 ANQGSEA. The CDR3 sequence: CSGGSPLQETQYF.

The chain uses TRBV20-1 and TRBJ2-2; TCRdb calls TRBD1, which cannot be checked without DNA. This CDR3 spans 16 amino acids. CDR1 is DFQATT, CDR2 SNEGSKA, per germline (reference sequence). CDR3: CSALLRDRGFTGELFF.

The V and J genes are TRBV4-1 and TRBJ2-7; no DNA is available, so the TRBD1 call from TCRdb remains unchecked. The CDR3 sequence is 16 residues long. Per germline, CDR1 MGHRA and CDR2 YSYEKL. CDR3 residues: CASSQLPGLGNYEQYF.

The chain combines TRBV7-2 with TRBJ2-1. Germline CDR1 is SGHTA and CDR2 is FQGNSA. The CDR3 has 11 residues. The CDR3 protein is CASSFGGEQFF.

The rearrangement uses TRBV5-1 and TRBJ2-1. Germline CDR1 reads SGHRS; CDR2 reads YFSETQ. The length of the CDR3 is 15 residues. This CDR3 is CASRFRQDPYNEQFF.

V gene TRBV11-2 combines with J gene TRBJ2-1. Germline V gene lookup returns CDR1 SGHAT and CDR2 FQNNGV. The CDR3 is made up of 15 amino acids. The CDR3: CASSLLASSYNEQFF.

This CDR3 is CSVVPALGNEQFF. The genes are TRBV29-1 and TRBJ2-1; TCRdb's assignment of TRBD2 cannot be checked, as there is no DNA. The germline CDR1 and CDR2 sequences are SQVTM and ANQGSEA. The CDR3 is made up of 13 amino acids.

The V and J genes are TRBV25-1 and TRBJ2-1. Germline CDR1 reads MGHDK; CDR2 reads SYGVNS. The CDR3 totals 15 residues. The chain's CDR3 is CASSPLASPYNEQFF.

V gene TRBV29-1 combines with J gene TRBJ2-5; absent DNA, TCRdb's TRBD2 call cannot be checked. The CDR3 is made up of 14 amino acids. Germline lookup yields CDR1 SQVTM and CDR2 ANQGSEA. Here the CDR3 reads CSVLLADHQETQYF.